This TCR beta chain was sequenced in a study of blood T cell repertoires in COVID-19. Overall study context: COVID-19 samples, acute and convalescent, were from the United States, Italy and Spain. In each case, the material was cDNA or gDNA derived from T cells, B-cell-depleted T cells, or PBMCs.

The CDR3 loop spans 15 amino acids. Germline V gene lookup returns CDR1 MNHEY and CDR2 SMNVEV (reference sequence). The germline V and J ends were trimmed by 6 bases and 4 bases, with 16 bases remaining between them. Authors' methods: Amplification from reference gene primers served as the basis for estimated nucleated cell counts. Clones were sequenced by immunoSEQ multiplex PCR, and TCRdb holds only the in-frame ones, with some missing. D and trimming come from the DNA, and the V and J calls and clone size come from that table. The top ten clones hold 13% to 15% of a sample with about 50,000 clones, 86% of them seen once.

This sequence originates from a man between 65 and 80 years old with acute or convalescent COVID-19. The gene calls are TRBV27 and TRBJ1-5, with D possibly TRBD1 on 5 matching bases. Sequencing was done on a sample of peripheral blood. The CDR3 DNA is TGTGCCAGCAGCCCCGTAGGGGAGGGGAATCAGCCCCAGCATTTT. As protein: CASSPVGEGNQPQHF.